This T cell receptor beta chain was found in a study of CD8 T cells in Susac syndrome. V gave up 3 bases and J gave up 5 bases, with 10 bases separating them. The CDR3 spans 14 residues. Germline V gene lookup returns CDR1 LGHNA and CDR2 YSLEER. Details on this clonotype: Its antigen is not identified.

An input of roughly 0.5 to 1 ug of RNA was subjected to reverse transcription using random hexamers. Amplification of TCR beta CDR3 used immunoSEQ multiplex PCR across 54 Vbeta and 13 Jbeta. In TCRdb, the immunoSEQ multiplex PCR reads were re-called with MiXCR into one record per CDR3 protein. This sample yields about 160,000 distinct CDR3 sequences, of which more than 95% are seen a single time; 0.12% belongs to the top ten. Study-wide points: Clonal expansion was not observed in the Susac syndrome CD4+ T cell repertoires.

The sample taken for sequencing was CD4+ T cells from PBMCs. The TCR comes from a human donor with Susac syndrome. The V gene is TRBV4-3, the J gene TRBJ2-2; weak D call: TRBD1 (6 bases). Here the CDR3 DNA reads TGCGCCAGCAGCCAGATGAGGGGGACCGGGGAGCTGTTTTTT. This encodes CASSQMRGTGELFF.